These 11 T cell receptor beta chains originate from one sample sequenced in a study of blood T cells in healthy people across ages. The authors ran a second PCR of 7 to 11 cycles using a sample-barcoded 5' primer and a J-beta primer mix. One entry per CDR3 protein results from TCRdb running MiXCR on the 5' RACE reads. The sample carries 850,000 to 1,000,000 distinct CDR3 sequences, 45% to 60% recorded once. Sequenced input: blood. The receptors were gathered from a woman aged 60 to 75 in good health.

With regard to this clonotype: A much larger clone differs by one base, so this may be a read error. The chain couples TRBV29-1 to TRBJ2-4; 8 nucleotides agree with TRBD1. The J call may not be correct, given that the DNA end is closer to TRBJ2-7. The CDR3 loop spans 12 amino acids. Germline assignment: CDR1 SQVTM and CDR2 ANQGSEA. The CDR3 sequence: CSVVGQASEQYF. CDR3 DNA: TGCAGCGTCGTGGGACAGGCCTCCGAGCAGTACTTC.

With respect to this clonotype: This clone may be a read error of a much larger clone one base away. This chain connects TRBV20-1 to TRBJ2-7; D not certain. Germline CDR1 and CDR2: DFQATT and SNEGSKA (reference sequence). Trimming removed 5 bases from V and 7 bases from J, with 15 bases in between. The CDR3 spans 12 residues. This chain's CDR3 is CSALRTLGEQYF. CDR3 DNA sequence: TGCAGTGCTCTTCGTACTCTCGGTGAGCAGTACTTC.

This clonotype was observed a few times. V is TRBV4-3 and J is TRBJ2-7; D uncertain. V lost 3 bases and J lost 3, with 9 bases in between. CDR1 is LGHNA and CDR2 is YSLEER in the germline V gene. The CDR3 is 13 amino acids. CDR3 coding DNA: TGCGCCAGCAGCCATGGTTCGGGCTACGAGCAGTACTTC. Its translation: CASSHGSGYEQYF.

The J gene is TRBJ2-3, the V gene TRBV12-3 or TRBV12-4; D is perhaps TRBD1 or TRBD2 (5 bases each). This CDR3 is built from 16 residues. V lost 6 bases, J lost 0 bases, and 16 bases lay in between. CDR3 sequence reads: CASRARPGRSTDTQYF. The CDR3, as DNA: TGTGCCAGCAGGGCCCGACCGGGACGGAGCACAGATACGCAGTATTTT.

The chain carries TRBV7-9 and TRBJ2-1; 7 bases fit TRBD2. Germline values: CDR1 SEHNR, CDR2 FQNEAQ (reference sequence). The CDR3 has 15 residues. J was trimmed by 5 bases and V by 1 base; bases with no gene match: 5. CDR3 amino acids: CASSLGAGDNNEQFF. The CDR3 DNA follows: TGTGCCAGCAGCTTAGGGGCGGGAGATAACAATGAGCAGTTCTTC.

This clonotype was detected only a few times. The rearrangement uses TRBV12-3 or TRBV12-4 and TRBJ2-7; possibly TRBD2 for D (6 bases). The end of the DNA is better explained by TRBJ2-5, so the J call may be wrong. The CDR3 has 16 residues. The CDR3 nucleotides are TGTGCCAGCAGTTTACGAGGAGGGACCCGCGGGGAGACCCAGTACTTC. As protein: CASSLRGGTRGETQYF.

There are a few counts of this clonotype. This chain links TRBV13 with TRBJ2-4, with D perhaps TRBD1 (6 bases). This CDR3 has 17 amino acids. Trimming pared 2 bases from V and 1 base from J, leaving 15 bases between. Germline V gives CDR1 PRHDT, CDR2 FYEKMQ (reference sequence). The chain's CDR3 is CASSLNQGTGAKNIQYF. The CDR3 bases are TGTGCCAGCAGCTTAAATCAAGGTACAGGGGCCAAAAACATTCAGTACTTC.

The chain couples TRBV6-5 to TRBJ2-4; TRBD1 is a possible D gene (5 bases). This CDR3 contains 13 residues. Germline V gene lookup returns CDR1 MNHEY and CDR2 SVGAGI. Trimming left V 4 bases short and J 13 bases short, with 17 bases between. The CDR3 DNA sequence: TGTGCCAGCAGTTGGGCCTTAGGGGCGGAGCAGTACTTC. It codes for CASSWALGAEQYF.

Note on this clonotype: The junction departs from germline at one end; a sequencing error may be responsible. The chain links TRBV4-3 to TRBJ2-1, with 7 bases matching TRBD2. Germline V gene lookup returns CDR1 LGHNA and CDR2 YSLEER. The CDR3 is made up of 15 amino acids. DNA for the CDR3: TGCGCCAGCAGCCAAGAGTGGGACTACTACAATGGGCAGTTCTTC. Amino acid sequence: CASSQEWDYYNGQFF.

The chain has TRBV28 and TRBJ2-7, with 8 bases identical to TRBD1. Trimming cost V 5 bases and J 2 bases; bases outside gene matches: 5. Germline V gives CDR1 MDHEN, CDR2 SYDVKM. The CDR3 runs to 14 residues. The CDR3 here is CASSIRQGTYEQYF. The CDR3 DNA sequence: TGTGCCAGCAGTATACGACAGGGGACCTACGAGCAGTACTTC.

This clonotype showed up just a few times. V gene TRBV20-1 combines with J gene TRBJ2-1; no reliable D call. Germline CDR1 DFQATT, CDR2 SNEGSKA (reference sequence). CDR3 length equals 12 residues. Trimming took off 4 bases at V and 12 bases at J, with 16 bases between the two ends. CDR3 sequence reads: CSAKSIGFAQFF. DNA of the CDR3: TGCAGTGCTAAGTCTATAGGGTTTGCGCAGTTCTTC.